This is a list of T cell receptor beta chains from one sample in a study of blood T cell repertoires in COVID-19. Some clones are missing from TCRdb's copy, which holds only in-frame ones; the method was immunoSEQ multiplex PCR. The repertoire holds approximately 200,000 clones, 75% to 90% seen once, with over 3% in the top ten. Source material: PBMCs or T cells enriched from blood (not recorded which). Receptors originate from a woman younger than 30 in a cohort exposed to, infected with or recovered from COVID-19 (not recorded which). Both conserved end residues are trimmed from each CDR3.

TRBV3-1/TRBV3-2	TRBJ2-1	ASRGASGASGEQF
TRBV5-4	TRBJ2-3	ASSPSGNPTDTQY
TRBV7-3	TRBJ1-1	ASSLQGANTEAF
TRBV5-4	TRBJ1-1	ASSSGQENTEAF
TRBV5-8	TRBJ1-2	ASSAGYGYT
TRBV11-3	TRBJ2-7	ASRGAGDLWQY
TRBV2	TRBJ1-5	ASLAGGYSNQPQH
TRBV7-3	TRBJ1-2	ASSLTLNRGRIDGYT
TRBV5-6	TRBJ1-5	ASSPGTGHNQPQH
TRBV5-6	TRBJ2-1	ASSARWTSGHNEQF
TRBV5-8	TRBJ1-4	ASSFTPSRLF
TRBV7-9	TRBJ2-1	ASSLEGAGSYNEQF
TRBV19	TRBJ1-4	ASSIDPAGGVGSNEKLF
TRBV5-1	TRBJ2-5	ASSSDRVGQETQY
TRBV19	TRBJ1-2	ASSTDRGLVYGYT
TRBV18	TRBJ2-5	ASSPSMGIQETQY
TRBV5-1	TRBJ2-1	ASSFLSGQGGDEQF
TRBV9	TRBJ1-4	ASSVTGTNEKLF
TRBV5-8	TRBJ2-5	ASSAYRGRQETQY
TRBV5-1	TRBJ1-5	ASSWSGGGQPQH
TRBV10-1	TRBJ2-2	ASKGQGTGELF
TRBV24-1	TRBJ2-1	ATTGNAALLADSLPYNEQF